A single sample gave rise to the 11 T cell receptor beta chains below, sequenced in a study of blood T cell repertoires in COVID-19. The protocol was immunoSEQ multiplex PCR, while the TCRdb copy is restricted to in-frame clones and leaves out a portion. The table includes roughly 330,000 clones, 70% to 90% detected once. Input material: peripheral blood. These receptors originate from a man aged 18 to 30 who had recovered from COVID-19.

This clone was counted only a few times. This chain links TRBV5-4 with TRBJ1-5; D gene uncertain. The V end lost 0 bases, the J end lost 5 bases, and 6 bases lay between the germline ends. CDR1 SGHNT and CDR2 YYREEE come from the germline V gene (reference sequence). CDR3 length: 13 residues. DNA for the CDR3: TGTGCCAGCAGCTTGGACAGCCATCAGCCCCAGCATTTT. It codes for CASSLDSHQPQHF.

The CDR3 region has the DNA TGTGCCACTACCTACCGCGGGGGCGGTGTAGAGACCCAGTACTTC. It translates to CATTYRGGGVETQYF. V gene TRBV19 combines with J gene TRBJ2-5; a possible D gene is TRBD2 (7 bases). V was cut by 10 bases and J by 4 bases, with 22 bases left in between. The CDR3 spans 15 residues. In germline, CDR1 is LNHDA, CDR2 SQIVND (reference sequence).

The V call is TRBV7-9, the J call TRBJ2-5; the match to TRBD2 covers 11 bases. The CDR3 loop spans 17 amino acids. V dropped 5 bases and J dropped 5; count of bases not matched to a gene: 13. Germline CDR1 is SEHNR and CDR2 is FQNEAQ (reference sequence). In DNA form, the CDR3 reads TGTGCCAGCAGCCCCCGAGGCACGGTAGCGGGGGGGGAGACCCAGTACTTC. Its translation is CASSPRGTVAGGETQYF.

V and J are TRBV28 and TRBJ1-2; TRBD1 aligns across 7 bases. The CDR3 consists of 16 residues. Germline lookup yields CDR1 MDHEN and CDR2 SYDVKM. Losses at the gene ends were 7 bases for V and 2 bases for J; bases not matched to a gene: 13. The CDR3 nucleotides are TGTGCCAGCACAAGACAGGGTTCAAATTTAAACTATGGCTACACCTTC. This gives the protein CASTRQGSNLNYGYTF.

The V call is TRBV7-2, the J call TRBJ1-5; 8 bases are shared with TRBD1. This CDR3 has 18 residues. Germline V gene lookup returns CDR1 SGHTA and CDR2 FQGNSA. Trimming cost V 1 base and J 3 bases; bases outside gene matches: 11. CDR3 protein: CASSLDLSGTGNNQPQHF. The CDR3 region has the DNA TGTGCCAGCAGCTTAGACCTTTCCGGGACAGGAAACAATCAGCCCCAGCATTTT.

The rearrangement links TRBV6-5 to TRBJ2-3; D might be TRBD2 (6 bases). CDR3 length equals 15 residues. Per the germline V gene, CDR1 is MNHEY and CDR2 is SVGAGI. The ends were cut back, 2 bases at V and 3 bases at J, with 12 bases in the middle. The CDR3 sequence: CASSYGSGGTDTQYF. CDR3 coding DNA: TGTGCCAGCAGTTACGGTTCCGGGGGAACAGATACGCAGTATTTT.

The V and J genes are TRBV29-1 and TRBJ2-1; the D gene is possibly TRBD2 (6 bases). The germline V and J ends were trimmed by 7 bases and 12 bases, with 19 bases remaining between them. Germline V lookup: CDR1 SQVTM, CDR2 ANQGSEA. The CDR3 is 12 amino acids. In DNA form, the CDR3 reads TGCAGCGCTGCGGGCGGGGAAACGGGGCAGTTCTTC. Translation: CSAAGGETGQFF.

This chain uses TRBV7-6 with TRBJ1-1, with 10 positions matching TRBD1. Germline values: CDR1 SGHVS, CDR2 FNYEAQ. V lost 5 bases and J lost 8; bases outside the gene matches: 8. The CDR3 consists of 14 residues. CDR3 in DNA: TGTGCCAGCAGCCCCGGGACAGGGGAGATGGAAGCTTTCTTT. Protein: CASSPGTGEMEAFF.

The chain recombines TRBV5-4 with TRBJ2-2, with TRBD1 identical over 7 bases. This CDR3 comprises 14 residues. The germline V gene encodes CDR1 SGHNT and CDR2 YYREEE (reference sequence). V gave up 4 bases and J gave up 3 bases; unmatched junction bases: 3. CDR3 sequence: CASSTGDHTGELFF. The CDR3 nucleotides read TGTGCCAGCAGCACAGGGGACCACACCGGGGAGCTGTTTTTT.

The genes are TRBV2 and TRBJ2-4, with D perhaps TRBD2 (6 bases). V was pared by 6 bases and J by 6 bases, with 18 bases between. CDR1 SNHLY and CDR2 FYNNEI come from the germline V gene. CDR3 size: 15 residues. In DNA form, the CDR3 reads TGTGCCAGCAGCGATCGGGGAGGAGGGCGAAACATTCAGTACTTC. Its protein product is CASSDRGGGRNIQYF.

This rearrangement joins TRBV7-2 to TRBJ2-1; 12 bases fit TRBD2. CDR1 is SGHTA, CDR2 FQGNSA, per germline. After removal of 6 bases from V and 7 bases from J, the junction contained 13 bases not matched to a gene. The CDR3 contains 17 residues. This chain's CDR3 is CASRRSTSGGPANEQFF. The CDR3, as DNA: TGTGCCAGCAGGAGGTCGACTAGCGGGGGTCCAGCGAATGAGCAGTTCTTC.